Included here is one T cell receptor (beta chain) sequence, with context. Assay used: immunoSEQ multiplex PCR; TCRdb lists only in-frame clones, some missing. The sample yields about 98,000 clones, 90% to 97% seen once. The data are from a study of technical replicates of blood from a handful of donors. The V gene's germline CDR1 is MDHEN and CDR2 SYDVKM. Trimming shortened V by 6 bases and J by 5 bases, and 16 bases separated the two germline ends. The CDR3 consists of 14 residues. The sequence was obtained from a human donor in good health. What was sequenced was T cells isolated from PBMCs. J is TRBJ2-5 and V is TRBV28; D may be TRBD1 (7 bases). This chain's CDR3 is CASSLRGDGETQYF. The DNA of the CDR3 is TGTGCCAGCAGCCTCAGGGGGGATGGGGAGACCCAGTACTTC. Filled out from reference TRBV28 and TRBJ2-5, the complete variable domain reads DVKVTQSSRYLVKRTGEKVFLECVQDMDHENMFWYRQDPGLGLRLIYFSYDVKMKEKGDIPEGYSVSREKKERFSLILESASTNQTSMYLCASSLRGDGETQYFGPGTRLLVL.